This T cell receptor beta chain derives from a study of beta chain features in type 1 diabetes. Turning to the study itself: Age, gender and cell yields were similar between patients and healthy donors. Study-wide results and limits: Shortening that was moderate but significant affected the TCRB CDR3s of Type 1 diabetes patients in all four CD4+ subsets. For patients, the naive, central memory and Treg TCRB repertoires appeared more alike than for healthy donors.

Germline CDR1 and CDR2: MNHNY and SVGAGI (reference sequence). The CDR3 extends over 11 amino acids. Trimming took off 8 bases at V and 9 bases at J, with 12 bases between the two ends. Sequenced material consisted of expressed TCRB transcripts (all of the isolated RNA was reverse transcribed). An average around 3.5 million reads came from naive, central memory and regulatory T cell samples. Repertoires were generated with immunoSEQ multiplex PCR, while TCRdb's copy carries only in-frame clones and drops some. The table shows around 150,000 clones, with about 9% occurring only once. A single heparinised blood sample, averaging around 120 mL, was obtained per donor. Concerning this clone itself: The target antigen is unknown.

The chain couples TRBV6-6 to TRBJ2-3, with no clear D. Sequenced sample: central memory CD4+ T cells from blood. The receptor comes from a woman between 25 and 40 years old with type 1 diabetes. This chain's CDR3 is CASGSQRTQYF. The CDR3 DNA reads TGTGCCAGCGGAAGTCAGAGGACGCAGTATTTT.